This TCR beta chain was found in a study of persistence of HIV-infected CD4 T cells. This was the immunoSEQ version 4 assay in survey mode. TCRdb keeps only in-frame clones here, not all; method: immunoSEQ multiplex PCR. The sample has 35,000 to 45,000 clones, roughly 90% seen once. Study-wide results and caveats: Compared with CD3/CD28-stimulated cells, CMV- and Gag-responding cells showed lower TCRbeta richness.

Nonspecific anti-CD3/anti-CD28 bead stimulation represents the broad CD4+ T cell repertoire. Sorting selected CD4+ T cells upregulating both CD40 ligand and CD69. Donors had CD4+ T cell counts above 400 cells/uL and were CMV-seropositive. Stimulated PBMCs had first been depleted of CD8+ T cells. Worth noting for this clone: Its antigen remains unidentified.

Germline V gene sequence: CDR1 LNHNV, CDR2 YYDKDF (reference sequence). The CDR3 has 19 residues. The V end lost 1 base, the J end lost 0 bases, and 16 bases lay between the germline ends. The chain recombines TRBV15 with TRBJ2-6; tentative D call: TRBD2 (6 bases). Sample: CD4+ T cells sorted from PBMCs after 18-hour stimulation, taken from a patient who received antiretroviral therapy. This clonotype was sampled from an adult man with HIV who was CMV-seropositive. Here the CDR3 reads CATSRGLPGLSSGANVLTF. CDR3 nucleotides: TGTGCCACCAGCAGAGGTTTACCGGGACTGAGCTCTGGGGCCAACGTCCTGACTTTC.